This T cell receptor beta chain was identified in a study of T cell changes during pregnancy in multiple sclerosis. The CDR3 covers 14 residues. Germline CDR1 and CDR2: SGHTA and FQGTGA. Trimming shortened V by 1 base and J by 3 bases, and 8 bases separated the two germline ends. This table comes from immunoSEQ multiplex PCR, and its TCRdb copy is limited to in-frame clones, with some not included. The data show 85,000 to 90,000 clones, with more than 85% seen just once and 1.5% to 2% held by the top ten. The sequences come from peripheral blood, collected in the first trimester of pregnancy. The rearrangement uses TRBV7-3 and TRBJ2-3; D perhaps matches TRBD1 (5 bases). The clonotype originates from a female donor in good health, enrolled as a control in a pregnancy study. As DNA, the CDR3 is TGTGCCAGCAGCTTAAGGGGCCTTACAGATACGCAGTATTTT. It translates to CASSLRGLTDTQYF.